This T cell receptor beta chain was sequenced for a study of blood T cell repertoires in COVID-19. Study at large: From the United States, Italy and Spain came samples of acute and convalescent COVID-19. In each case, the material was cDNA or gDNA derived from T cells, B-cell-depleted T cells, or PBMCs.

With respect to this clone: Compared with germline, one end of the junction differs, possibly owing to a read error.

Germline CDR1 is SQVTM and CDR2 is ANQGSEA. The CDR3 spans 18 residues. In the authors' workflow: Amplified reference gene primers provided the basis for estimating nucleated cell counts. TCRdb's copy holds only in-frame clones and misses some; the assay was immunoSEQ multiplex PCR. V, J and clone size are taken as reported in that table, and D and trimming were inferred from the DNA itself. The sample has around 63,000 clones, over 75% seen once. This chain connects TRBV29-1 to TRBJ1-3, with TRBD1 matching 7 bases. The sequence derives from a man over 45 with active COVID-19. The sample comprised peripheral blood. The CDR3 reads CSVEAVKTGASSGNTIYF. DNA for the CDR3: TGCAGCGTGGAAGCGGTAAAAACAGGGGCCTCCTCTGGAAACACCATATATTTT. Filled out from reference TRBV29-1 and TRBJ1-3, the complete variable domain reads SAVISQKPSRDICQRGTSLTIQCQVDSQVTMMFWYRQQPGQSLTLIATANQGSEATYESGFVIDKFPISRPNLTFSTLTVSNMSPEDSSIYLCSVEAVKTGASSGNTIYFGEGSWLTVV.